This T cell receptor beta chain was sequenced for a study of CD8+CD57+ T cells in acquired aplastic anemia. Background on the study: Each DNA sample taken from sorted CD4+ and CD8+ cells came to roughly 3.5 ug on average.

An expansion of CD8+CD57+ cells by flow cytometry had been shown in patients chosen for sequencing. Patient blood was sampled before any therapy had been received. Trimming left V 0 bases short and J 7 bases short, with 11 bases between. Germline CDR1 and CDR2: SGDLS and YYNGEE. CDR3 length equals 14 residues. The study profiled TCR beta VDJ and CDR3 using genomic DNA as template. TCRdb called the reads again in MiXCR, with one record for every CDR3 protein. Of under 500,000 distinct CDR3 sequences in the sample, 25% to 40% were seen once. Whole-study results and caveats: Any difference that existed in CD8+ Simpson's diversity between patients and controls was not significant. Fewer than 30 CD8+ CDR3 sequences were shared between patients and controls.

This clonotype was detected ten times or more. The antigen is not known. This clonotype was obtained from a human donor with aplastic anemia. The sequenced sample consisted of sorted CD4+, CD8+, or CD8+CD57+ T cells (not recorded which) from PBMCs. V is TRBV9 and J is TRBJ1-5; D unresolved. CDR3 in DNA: TGTGCCAGCAGCGTAGCAGGAGTAGGCCAGCCCCAGCATTTT. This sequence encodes CASSVAGVGQPQHF.